Given below is one TCR beta chain in context. Germline V CDR1 and CDR2: SGHTA, FQGNSA. This CDR3 has 15 amino acids. The ends were cut back, 5 bases at V and 0 bases at J, with 14 bases in the middle. The data stem from a study of blood T cell repertoires in COVID-19. Some clones are missing from TCRdb's copy, which holds only in-frame ones; the method was immunoSEQ multiplex PCR. The sample carries 200,000 to 250,000 clones, 75% to 90% recorded once. The V call is TRBV7-2, the J call TRBJ2-7; perhaps TRBD1 as D (6 bases). The material sequenced was PBMCs or T cells enriched from blood (not recorded which). The source of this sequence is a man aged 30 to 45 who had recovered from COVID-19. CDR3 sequence (DNA): TGTGCCAGCAGCCAACAGGGATCCCCCTCCTACGAGCAGTACTTC. This encodes CASSQQGSPSYEQYF.